This paragraph covers one T cell receptor (beta chain) sequence. The antigen is undetermined. Genomic DNA templated the TCR beta VDJ and CDR3 profiling. TCRdb re-derived calls from the reads in MiXCR, one entry per CDR3 protein. Of about 200,000 distinct CDR3 sequences listed, less than 75% are singletons. V trimming: 2 bases; J trimming: 5 bases; junction bases outside the gene matches: 4. This CDR3 has 15 residues. Germline V lookup: CDR1 SGDLS, CDR2 YYNGEE. Patients included in sequencing had previously demonstrated CD8+CD57+ cell expansion by flow cytometry. This sample is part of a study of CD8+CD57+ T cells in acquired aplastic anemia. Findings and limits, study-wide: Levels of CD8+ Simpson's diversity were not significantly distinct in patients versus controls.

The sequence derives from a human donor with aplastic anemia. The V and J genes are TRBV9 and TRBJ2-1, with 10 positions matching TRBD2. The sample consisted of sorted CD4+, CD8+, or CD8+CD57+ T cells (not recorded which) from PBMCs. CDR3 DNA: TGTGCCAGCAGCGTTATAGCGGGGGGTGACAATGAGCAGTTCTTC. Translated, it gives CASSVIAGGDNEQFF.